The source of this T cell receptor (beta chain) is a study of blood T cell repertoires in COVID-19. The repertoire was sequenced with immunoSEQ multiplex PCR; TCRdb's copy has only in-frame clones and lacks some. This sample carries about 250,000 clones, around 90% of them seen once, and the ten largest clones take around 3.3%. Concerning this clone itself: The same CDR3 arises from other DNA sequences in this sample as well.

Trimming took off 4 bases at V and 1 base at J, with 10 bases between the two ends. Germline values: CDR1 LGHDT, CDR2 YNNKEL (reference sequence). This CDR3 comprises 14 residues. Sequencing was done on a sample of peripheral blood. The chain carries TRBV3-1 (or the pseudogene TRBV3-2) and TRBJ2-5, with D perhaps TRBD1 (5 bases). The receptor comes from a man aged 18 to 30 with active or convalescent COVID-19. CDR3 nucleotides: TGTGCCAGCAGCCTTTCAGGGCTCCAAGAGACCCAGTACTTC. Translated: CASSLSGLQETQYF.